The clone carrying this T cell receptor (beta chain) was counted many times. TCRdb re-derived calls from the 5' RACE reads in MiXCR, one entry per CDR3 protein. In the table there are approximately 700,000 distinct CDR3 sequences, 5.5% to 7.5% of which are singletons. The data were obtained in a study of identical twins. In germline, CDR1 is LGHNA, CDR2 YNFKEQ. The J segment lost 1 base and the V segment lost 3 bases, leaving 3 bases of the junction unmatched. The CDR3 consists of 15 residues. Sequencing was carried out using naive T cells sorted from blood. This TCR derives from a man younger than 35 in good health. The chain links TRBV4-2 to TRBJ2-7, with TRBD2 matching 10 bases. Here the CDR3 DNA reads TGTGCCAGCAGCCAGGCTAGCGGGAGTTCCTACGAGCAGTACTTC. It codes for CASSQASGSSYEQYF.